Each of the 2 T cell receptor beta chains below was sequenced from the same sample in a study of T cells in Graves' hyperthyroidism and ophthalmopathy (dated by TCRdb to the late 2010s). Libraries were constructed by multiplex PCR. The data were produced on an Illumina HiSeq 2000. The TCR beta CDR3 regions were amplified from RNA transcripts. The first round of RT-PCR for the TCR CDR3 was performed with the HTBI primer set and the Qiagen OneStep RT-PCR kit. TCRdb redid the processing of the public reads, applying fastp at Q25 and MiXCR, and retained in-frame beta chains. Identical CDR3 protein sequences are pooled into one entry, listed with their most common genes and DNA. The table for this sample lists hundreds of thousands of distinct CDR3 sequences; 13% to 15% of them were counted only once. Around 13% of the sample comes from the top ten. The sequencing sample was made of blood. The source is a woman in her 50s with Graves' ophthalmopathy.

This clonotype has ten or more counts. V is TRBV6-1 and J is TRBJ2-7; D not certain. V was cut by 5 bases and J by 4 bases, with 12 bases left in between. The germline V gene encodes CDR1 MNHNS and CDR2 SASEGT. CDR3 length equals 13 residues. The CDR3 reads CASSYAQTYEQYF. CDR3 in DNA: TGTGCCAGCAGTTACGCGCAGACATACGAGCAGTACTTC.

The chain employs TRBV6-1 and TRBJ2-1; the match to TRBD1 covers 11 bases. The CDR3 is 14 amino acids. CDR1 is MNHNS, CDR2 SASEGT, per germline. Germline trimming cut 3 bases from V and 8 bases from J; bases unmatched to any gene: 3. DNA for the CDR3: TGTGCCAGCAGTGACGGGACAGGGGGTCATGAGCAGTTCTTC. It translates to CASSDGTGGHEQFF.